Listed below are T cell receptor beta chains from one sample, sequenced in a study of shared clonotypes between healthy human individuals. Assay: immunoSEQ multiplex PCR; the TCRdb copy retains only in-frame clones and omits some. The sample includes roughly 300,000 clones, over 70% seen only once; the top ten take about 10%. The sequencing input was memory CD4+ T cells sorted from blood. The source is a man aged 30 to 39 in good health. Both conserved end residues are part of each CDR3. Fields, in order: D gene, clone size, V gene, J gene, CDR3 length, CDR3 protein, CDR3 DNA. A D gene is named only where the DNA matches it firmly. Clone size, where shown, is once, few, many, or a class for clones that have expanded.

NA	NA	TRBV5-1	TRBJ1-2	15	CASSLIPGPGYGYTF	TGCGCCAGCAGCTTGATTCCAGGGCCGGGCTATGGCTACACCTTC
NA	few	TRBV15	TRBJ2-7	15	CATSRDHPLRDEQYF	TGTGCCACCAGCAGAGACCACCCTTTACGGGACGAGCAGTACTTC
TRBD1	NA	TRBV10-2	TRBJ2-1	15	CASSEDRGHGDEQFF	TGCGCCAGCAGTGAGGACAGGGGGCATGGGGATGAGCAGTTCTTC
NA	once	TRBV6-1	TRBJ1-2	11	CASSRAAGYTF	TGTGCCAGCAGCCGCGCAGCCGGCTACACCTTC
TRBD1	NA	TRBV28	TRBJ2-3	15	CASSLDRGYTDTQYF	TGTGCCAGCAGCCTCGACAGGGGGTATACAGATACGCAGTATTTT
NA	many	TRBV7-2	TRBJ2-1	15	CASTTLRDRGNEQFF	TGTGCCAGCACCACGTTGCGGGACCGAGGAAATGAGCAGTTCTTC
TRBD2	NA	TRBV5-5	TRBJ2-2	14	CASTIAGVTGELFF	TGTGCCAGCACCATAGCGGGAGTGACCGGGGAGCTGTTTTTT
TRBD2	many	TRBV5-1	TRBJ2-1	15	CASSLRAGGFDEQFF	TGCGCCAGCAGCTTAAGAGCGGGAGGTTTTGATGAGCAGTTCTTC
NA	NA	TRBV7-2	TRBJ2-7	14	CASSPGQSWDEQYF	TGTGCCAGCAGCCCGGGTCAATCCTGGGACGAGCAGTACTTC
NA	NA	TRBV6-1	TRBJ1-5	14	CASSERDTYQPQHF	TGTGCCAGCAGTGAAAGGGACACCTATCAGCCCCAGCATTTT